The 14 T cell receptor beta chains in this list originate from one sample, sequenced in a study of cytomegalovirus exposure and HLA in healthy donors. TCRdb keeps only in-frame clones here, not all; method: immunoSEQ multiplex PCR. The sample includes fewer than 200,000 clones, roughly 80% seen only once; the top ten take 2.5% to 3.5%. Input material: PBMCs. The receptors come from a woman aged 18-30 years in good health and CMV-seropositive.

This rearrangement joins TRBV27 to TRBJ2-2; TRBD2 matches at 10 bases. The CDR3 loop spans 15 amino acids. J lost 3 bases, V lost 3 bases, and 1 base had no gene match. The germline gives CDR1 MNHEY, CDR2 SMNVEV (reference sequence). CDR3 DNA sequence: TGTGCCAGCAGTTTCCTAGCGGGGGACACCGGGGAGCTGTTTTTT. It translates to CASSFLAGDTGELFF.

The chain uses TRBV7-8 and TRBJ2-5; tentative D call: TRBD2 (5 bases). The germline CDR1 and CDR2 sequences are SGHVS and FQNEAQ. This CDR3 region has 16 residues. Trimming stripped 2 bases from V and 1 base from J, with 14 bases between. The CDR3 here is CASSLFRFGLQETQYF. The CDR3 bases are TGTGCCAGCAGCTTATTTCGCTTCGGACTCCAAGAGACCCAGTACTTC.

The chain combines TRBV7-8 with TRBJ2-7; D call uncertain. V shed 4 bases and J shed 7 bases, with 17 bases lying between them. The CDR3 totals 14 residues. Germline V gene lookup returns CDR1 SGHVS and CDR2 FQNEAQ. CDR3 sequence (DNA): TGTGCCAGCAGCTCCCCAGAGGCCCGGCGGGAGCAGTACTTC. Amino acid sequence: CASSSPEARREQYF.

The chain uses TRBV25-1 and TRBJ1-6; 8 bases match TRBD1. Losses at the gene ends were 0 bases for V and 7 bases for J; bases not matched to a gene: 2. The CDR3 contains 15 residues. The germline CDR1 and CDR2 sequences are MGHDK and SYGVNS. As DNA, the CDR3 is TGTGCCAGCAGTGAATATGGGACAGGAAATTCACCCCTCCACTTT. Translating gives CASSEYGTGNSPLHF.

The genes are TRBV15 and TRBJ2-3; TRBD1 agrees at 11 bases. Per germline, CDR1 LNHNV and CDR2 YYDKDF (reference sequence). V shed 1 base, J shed 4 bases, and the junction held 1 base outside the gene matches. This CDR3 has 15 residues. CDR3 nucleotide sequence: TGTGCCACCAGCAGAGGGGGACAGGGGGCAGATACGCAGTATTTT. Protein: CATSRGGQGADTQYF.

As DNA, the CDR3 is TGTGCCAGCAGCCGAACTCCGGGACTAGCGGTCATCGGGGAGCTGTTTTTT. This sequence encodes CASSRTPGLAVIGELFF. This chain uses TRBV9 with TRBJ2-2, with 11 nucleotides matching TRBD2. V was clipped by 4 bases and J by 7 bases; unmatched bases: 12. This CDR3 spans 17 amino acids. Germline CDR1 is SGDLS and CDR2 is YYNGEE.

J is TRBJ1-1 and V is TRBV6-5; D might be TRBD1 (6 bases). From germline, CDR1 is MNHEY and CDR2 SVGAGI. The length of the CDR3 is 13 residues. Trimming left V 1 base short and J 6 bases short, with 9 bases between. The CDR3 spells CASSYFGGSEAFF. The CDR3 nucleotides are TGTGCCAGCAGTTACTTTGGGGGCTCTGAAGCTTTCTTT.

The chain couples TRBV28 to TRBJ2-7; D might be TRBD1 (6 bases). The germline CDR1 and CDR2 sequences are MDHEN and SYDVKM. The CDR3 runs 16 residues. The V end was cut by 7 bases, the J end by 2 bases, with 21 bases between. CDR3 bases: TGTGCCAGCACCCCCAAGGGGGTATTCGGTCCCTACGAGCAGTACTTC. Its translation is CASTPKGVFGPYEQYF.

The chain carries TRBV9 and TRBJ2-2, with D tentatively TRBD1 (5 bases). The length of the CDR3 is 15 residues. Germline V gives CDR1 SGDLS, CDR2 YYNGEE. Trimming took 4 bases from V and 7 from J, leaving 17 bases between them. The CDR3 DNA reads as TGTGCCAGCAGCCTAAACACAGGTGTGGGCGGGGAGCTGTTTTTT. Translated: CASSLNTGVGGELFF. The complete variable domain, with remaining parts taken from reference TRBV9 and TRBJ2-2, reads DSGVTQTPKHLITATGQRVTLRCSPRSGDLSVYWYQQSLDQGLQFLIQYYNGEERAKGNILERFSAQQFPDLHSELNLSSLELGDSALYFCASSLNTGVGGELFFGEGSRLTVL.

This clone was picked up many times. The gene calls are TRBV16 and TRBJ2-7; possible D gene TRBD1, 5 bases. CDR1 and CDR2 from the germline V gene are KGHSY and FQNENV. CDR3 size: 13 residues. V shed 4 bases and J shed 5 bases, with 12 bases lying between them. In DNA form, the CDR3 reads TGTGCCAGCAGCCGGGGCCCGATCGACGAGCAGTACTTC. Translation gives CASSRGPIDEQYF.

This clone was counted at least ten times. The chain couples TRBV10-3 to TRBJ1-2; 7 positions agree with TRBD1. Germline lookup yields CDR1 ENHRY and CDR2 SYGVKD. This CDR3 is built from 13 residues. V shed 5 bases, J shed 8 bases, and the junction held 8 bases outside the gene matches. As DNA, the CDR3 is TGTGCCATCAGTACCGGGACAGCCGGAGGCTACACCTTC. Amino acids: CAISTGTAGGYTF.

This chain joins TRBV5-1 and TRBJ2-3; 10 bases are a match to TRBD2. J was trimmed by 2 bases and V by 4 bases; bases with no gene match: 7. The germline V gene has CDR1 SGHRS and CDR2 YFSETQ. This CDR3 contains 16 residues. This CDR3 is CASSPPSGGTTDTQYF. The CDR3 DNA sequence: TGCGCCAGCAGCCCTCCTAGCGGGGGAACCACAGATACGCAGTATTTT.

This chain connects TRBV5-1 to TRBJ2-1; 7 bases match TRBD1. Germline V lookup: CDR1 SGHRS, CDR2 YFSETQ. The CDR3 is 14 amino acids. After removal of 4 bases from V and 5 bases from J, the junction contained 6 bases not matched to a gene. The chain's CDR3 is CASSGGQVNNEQFF. For the CDR3, the DNA is TGCGCCAGCAGCGGTGGACAGGTAAACAATGAGCAGTTCTTC.

V gene TRBV5-4 combines with J gene TRBJ2-7; TRBD1 agrees at 12 bases. V lost 0 bases and J lost 8; bases outside the gene matches: 3. Germline V gene sequence: CDR1 SGHNT, CDR2 YYREEE (reference sequence). This CDR3 has 14 amino acids. The CDR3 DNA follows: TGTGCCAGCAGCTTGGATGGGACAGGGGGCCAGCAGTACTTC. This gives the protein CASSLDGTGGQQYF.